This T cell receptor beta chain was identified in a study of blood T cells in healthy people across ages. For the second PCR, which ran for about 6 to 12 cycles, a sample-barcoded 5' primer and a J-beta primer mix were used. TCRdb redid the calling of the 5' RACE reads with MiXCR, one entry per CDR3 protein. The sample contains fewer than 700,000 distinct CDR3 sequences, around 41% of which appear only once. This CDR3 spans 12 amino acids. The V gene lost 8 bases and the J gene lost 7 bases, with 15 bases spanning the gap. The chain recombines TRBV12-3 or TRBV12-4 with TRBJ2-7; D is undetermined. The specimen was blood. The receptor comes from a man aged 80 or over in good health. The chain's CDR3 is CASGPGWGEQYF. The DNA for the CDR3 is TGTGCCAGCGGGCCTGGGTGGGGTGAGCAGTACTTC.